The source of this T cell receptor (beta chain) is a study of blood T cell repertoires in COVID-19. Study-level background: The samples span acute and convalescent COVID-19 from the United States, Italy and Spain.

This clone was recorded many times. V trimming: 0 bases; J trimming: 7 bases; junction bases outside the gene matches: 12. There are 18 residues in the CDR3. Germline-derived CDR1 and CDR2 are ENHRY and SYGVKD. Seattle patients were enrolled while actively infected and followed longitudinally. Assay used: immunoSEQ multiplex PCR; TCRdb lists only in-frame clones, some missing. This table has approximately 230,000 clones, about 91% appearing once. The rearrangement joins TRBV10-3 to TRBJ1-5, with 10 bases identical to TRBD1. The sequencing sample was made of peripheral blood. The origin of this receptor is a woman under 40 with COVID-19, enrolled during active disease. The CDR3 nucleotides are TGTGCCATCAGTGAGTCGTTTCGGACAGGGGGTGAGGGGCAGCCCCAGCATTTT. It yields the protein CAISESFRTGGEGQPQHF.